Here is one T cell receptor (beta chain) with its context. This sample is part of a study of control samples from healthy donors and cancer patients. Using immunoSEQ multiplex PCR, the repertoire was profiled, and TCRdb retains in-frame clones only, with some absent. There are fewer than 200,000 clones in the sample; just under 95% occur only once, and approximately 4% lies in the top ten. The sample consisted of blood. This receptor was obtained from a woman in her sixties in good health.

The CDR3 coding sequence is TGTGCCAGCAGCCCCCCCCCAGCGGGGGGCCGGAACCCCTTGTGGACCCAGTACTTC. Protein sequence: CASSPPPAGGRNPLWTQYF. The gene calls are TRBV5-6 and TRBJ2-5, with TRBD2 matching 9 bases. Germline V gene lookup returns CDR1 SGHDT and CDR2 YYEEEE. Trimming took 4 bases from V and 7 from J; bases not matched to a gene: 23. The CDR3 totals 19 residues. The entire variable domain, with the rest obtained from reference TRBV5-6 and TRBJ2-5, is as follows: DAGVTQSPTHLIKTRGQQVTLRCSPKSGHDTVSWYQQALGQGPQFIFQYYEEEERQRGNFPDRFSGHQFPNYSSELNVNALLLGDSALYLCASSPPPAGGRNPLWTQYFGPGTRLLVL.